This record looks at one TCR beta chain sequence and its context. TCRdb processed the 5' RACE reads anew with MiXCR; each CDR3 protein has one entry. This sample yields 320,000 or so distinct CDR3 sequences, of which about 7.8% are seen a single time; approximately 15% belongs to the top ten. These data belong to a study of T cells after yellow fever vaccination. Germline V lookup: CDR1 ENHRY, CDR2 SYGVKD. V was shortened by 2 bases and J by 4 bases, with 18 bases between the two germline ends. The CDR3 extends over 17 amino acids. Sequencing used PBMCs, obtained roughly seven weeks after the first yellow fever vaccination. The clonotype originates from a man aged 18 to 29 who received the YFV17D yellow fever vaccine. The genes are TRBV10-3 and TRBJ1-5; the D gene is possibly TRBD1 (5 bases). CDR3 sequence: CAISEGRGADANQPQHF. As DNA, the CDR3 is TGTGCCATCAGTGAGGGGCGTGGGGCGGATGCGAATCAGCCCCAGCATTTT.